This entry describes one T cell receptor beta chain. The target antigen is unknown. This sample was included in a study of OX40 agonist ivuxolimab in advanced cancers. Study-level results: Fewer expanded clones were found on average in CD4+ than in CD8+ T cells. Both CD4+ and CD8+ T cell populations in blood had undergone clonal expansion by week 6 at 0.1 to 3.0 mg/kg. Not determined was the antigen specificity of the expanded peripheral T cells.

Assay: immunoSEQ multiplex PCR; the TCRdb copy retains only in-frame clones and omits some. The profile covers 16,000 or so clones, with around 79% appearing a single time and approximately 13% taken by the ten largest. Blood specimens came from baseline, cycle 4 day 1, and cycle 7 day 1. This CDR3 region has 16 residues. Germline V gives CDR1 LGHNA, CDR2 YSLEER. J was trimmed by 4 bases and V by 0 bases; bases with no gene match: 9. V usage is TRBV4-3 and J usage is TRBJ2-7; 7 bases align to TRBD1. The receptor's source is an adult with an advanced solid tumor such as melanoma, head and neck, liver or kidney cancer. Sequences were derived from CD4+ or CD8+ T cells sorted from blood, sampled in a trial of the OX40 agonist ivuxolimab. The CDR3 spells CASSQDHATGQYEQYF. In DNA, the CDR3 is TGCGCCAGCAGCCAAGATCATGCGACAGGGCAATACGAGCAGTACTTC.